A selection of T cell receptor beta chains follows, all from one sample in a study of T cells in narcolepsy. Libraries were prepared by immunoSEQ multiplex PCR; TCRdb keeps only in-frame clonotypes and omits some of them. The table shows about 30,000 clones, with about three quarters occurring only once. The sample consisted of CD45RA- memory CD4+ T cells from PBMCs. These TCRs come from a human donor with narcolepsy. CDR3s include the opening cysteine and the closing phenylalanine or tryptophan. The D gene is left open where the match is weak. Where a row states a size, it is once, few, many or the class of an expanded clone; other rows omit it.

D	size	J	V	CDR3	DNA
TRBD1	few	TRBJ1-1	TRBV5-1	CASSPLRQGTNTEAFF	TGCGCCAGCAGCCCCCTAAGACAGGGGACGAACACTGAAGCTTTCTTT
-	once	TRBJ2-1	TRBV7-2	CASSRRVGGPYNEQFF	TGTGCCAGCTCGCGTAGGGTCGGGGGGCCCTACAATGAGCAGTTCTTC
-	-	TRBJ2-1	TRBV11-3	CASSLDLAHEQFF	TGTGCCAGCAGCTTAGATTTGGCCCATGAGCAGTTCTTC
-	-	TRBJ1-2	TRBV5-1	CASKDTGRANYGYTF	TGCGCCAGCAAAGACACAGGACGTGCTAACTATGGCTACACCTTC
TRBD1	-	TRBJ1-5	TRBV19	CASSGTGRRISNQPQHF	TGTGCCAGTAGCGGGACAGGGCGCCGGATCAGCAATCAGCCCCAGCATTTT
TRBD1	-	TRBJ2-3	TRBV19	CASSGRDRGSSDTQYF	TGTGCCAGTAGTGGCCGGGACAGGGGTTCGTCAGATACGCAGTATTTT
TRBD2	-	TRBJ2-5	TRBV5-1	CASSLVPSGSTETQYF	TGCGCCAGCAGCTTGGTTCCCAGCGGGAGCACAGAGACCCAGTACTTC
-	-	TRBJ1-1	TRBV5-1	CASSLGVAMNTEAFF	TGCGCCAGCAGCTTGGGCGTCGCTATGAACACTGAAGCTTTCTTT
-	-	TRBJ2-7	TRBV5-5	CASSRTGVEQYF	TGTGCCAGCAGCCGTACAGGAGTCGAGCAGTACTTC
TRBD2	once	TRBJ2-1	TRBV7-3	CASSTTSGNYNEQFF	TGTGCCAGCAGCACCACCAGCGGGAACTACAATGAGCAGTTCTTC
-	-	TRBJ1-6	TRBV6-5	CASSSGTGNSPLHF	TGTGCCAGCAGTTCAGGGACGGGGAATTCACCCCTCCACTTT
-	once	TRBJ2-7	TRBV7-9	CASSPGTSVYEQYF	TGTGCCAGCAGTCCCGGGACGTCCGTGTACGAGCAGTACTTC
-	once	TRBJ1-2	TRBV19	CASTVGGGSHGYTF	TGTGCCAGTACAGTAGGAGGAGGATCCCATGGCTACACCTTC
-	-	TRBJ2-1	TRBV30	CAWSVGRIARTYNEQFF	TGTGCCTGGAGCGTAGGGAGGATAGCGCGAACCTACAATGAGCAGTTCTTC
-	-	TRBJ2-2	TRBV19	CASTLLTGANTGELFF	TGTGCCAGTACCCTCCTAACAGGTGCAAACACCGGGGAGCTGTTTTTT
-	-	TRBJ1-2	TRBV9	CASSESKSGGYTF	TGTGCCAGCAGCGAAAGTAAAAGTGGGGGCTACACCTTC
-	-	TRBJ1-1	TRBV5-4	CASSGWRAEAFF	TGTGCCAGCAGCGGATGGAGGGCTGAAGCTTTCTTT
-	-	TRBJ1-2	TRBV19	CASSTGQDTYGYTF	TGTGCCAGTAGTACCGGACAAGATACCTATGGCTACACCTTC